Following are 22 T cell receptor beta chains from one sample sequenced in a study of T cell changes during pregnancy in multiple sclerosis. Generated by immunoSEQ multiplex PCR, the TCRdb table keeps only in-frame clones and is missing some. The profile covers roughly 53,000 clones, with 85% to 95% appearing a single time and around 0.61% taken by the ten largest. Material: CD4+ T cells from peripheral blood mononuclear cells, obtained in the third trimester of pregnancy. The receptor source for this set is a female donor with multiple sclerosis, enrolled in a pregnancy study.

This clone was observed a few times. V gene TRBV5-1 combines with J gene TRBJ1-1; D is uncertain. Germline V gene data show CDR1 as SGHRS and CDR2 as YFSETQ. The V gene lost 3 bases and the J gene lost 5 bases, with 14 bases spanning the gap. The CDR3 totals 14 residues. Written as DNA, the CDR3 is TGCGCCAGCAGCTCCCAAATCCGGCGGACTGAAGCTTTCTTT. Encoded protein: CASSSQIRRTEAFF. The entire variable domain, with the rest obtained from reference TRBV5-1 and TRBJ1-1, is as follows: KAGVTQTPRYLIKTRGQQVTLSCSPISGHRSVSWYQQTPGQGLQFLFEYFSETQRNKGNFPGRFSGRQFSNSRSEMNVSTLELGDSALYLCASSSQIRRTEAFFGQGTRLTVV.

J is TRBJ2-2 and V is TRBV10-3; D possibly corresponds to TRBD1 (5 bases). Germline loops: CDR1 ENHRY, CDR2 SYGVKD. The germline V and J ends were trimmed by 11 bases and 0 bases, with 13 bases remaining between them. CDR3 length: 14 amino acids. As DNA, the CDR3 is TGTGCCGTTAAAGGGGATTCGAACACCGGGGAGCTGTTTTTT. This sequence encodes CAVKGDSNTGELFF.

This rearrangement joins TRBV9 to TRBJ2-4, with a possible D match to TRBD2 (6 bases). CDR1 SGDLS and CDR2 YYNGEE come from the germline V gene. This CDR3 has 16 residues. V shed 0 bases and J shed 2 bases, with 12 bases lying between them. The CDR3 nucleotides are TGTGCCAGCAGCGTAGACGGGAGTGGGTCCAAAAACATTCAGTACTTC. Encoded protein: CASSVDGSGSKNIQYF.

The chain combines TRBV19 with TRBJ2-1; 13 nucleotides agree with TRBD2. The V segment lost 4 bases and the J segment 5 bases; nucleotides outside the gene matches: 8. CDR1 is LNHDA and CDR2 is SQIVND in the germline V gene (reference sequence). CDR3 length: 17 residues. The CDR3 sequence: CASSKRTSGRVNNEQFF. As DNA, the CDR3 is TGTGCCAGTAGTAAAAGGACTAGCGGGAGAGTTAACAATGAGCAGTTCTTC.

The chain is built from TRBV14 and TRBJ2-7, with 9 positions matching TRBD2. The V and J ends lost 4 bases and 0 bases, in that order; junction bases with no gene match: 4. The germline CDR1 and CDR2 sequences are SGHDN and FVKESK. The CDR3 is 15 residues long. Here the CDR3 reads CASSLGLASSYEQYF. The CDR3 region has the DNA TGTGCCAGCAGCCTTGGACTAGCGAGCTCCTACGAGCAGTACTTC.

This chain uses TRBV28 with TRBJ2-5; D is undetermined. From germline, CDR1 is MDHEN and CDR2 SYDVKM. The V end lost 5 bases, the J end lost 11 bases, and 12 bases lay between the germline ends. This CDR3 contains 11 residues. CDR3 sequence: CASSDTPKQYF. For the CDR3, the DNA is TGTGCCAGCAGTGATACACCGAAGCAGTACTTC.

The V gene is TRBV5-6, the J gene TRBJ2-3; 11 positions agree with TRBD1. Trimming at V came to 4 bases and at J to 12 bases, leaving 19 bases not matched to a gene. Per the germline V gene, CDR1 is SGHDT and CDR2 is YYEEEE. The CDR3 length is 17 residues. CDR3 protein: CASSPLRTGGGLGDQYF. The CDR3 DNA reads as TGTGCCAGCAGCCCACTCCGGACAGGGGGCGGGCTGGGTGATCAGTATTTT.

The chain is built from TRBV10-3 and TRBJ2-1; 11 bases line up with TRBD1. The CDR3 totals 15 residues. Trimming cost V 6 bases and J 6 bases; bases outside gene matches: 7. Germline V gives CDR1 ENHRY, CDR2 SYGVKD. The CDR3 protein is CAIRGDRGTPNEQFF. As DNA, the CDR3 is TGTGCCATCAGGGGGGACAGGGGGACCCCCAATGAGCAGTTCTTC.

V and J are TRBV27 and TRBJ2-2; D may be TRBD1 (6 bases). The CDR3 sequence is 13 residues long. Trimming left V 3 bases short and J 8 bases short, with 10 bases between. Germline assignment: CDR1 MNHEY and CDR2 SMNVEV (reference sequence). CDR3 residues: CASSFDTGGELFF. Here the CDR3 DNA reads TGTGCCAGCAGTTTCGATACAGGGGGGGAGCTGTTTTTT.

The rearrangement uses TRBV5-1 and TRBJ2-2; D is undetermined. Per germline, CDR1 SGHRS and CDR2 YFSETQ. The CDR3 extends over 15 amino acids. V shed 3 bases and J shed 4 bases, with 13 bases lying between them. CDR3 protein: CASSSAITGTGELFF. The CDR3 DNA reads TGCGCCAGCAGCTCAGCCATAACGGGCACCGGGGAGCTGTTTTTT.

The chain uses TRBV10-1 and TRBJ2-1; a possible D gene is TRBD1 (6 bases). From germline, CDR1 is WNHNN and CDR2 SYGVQD (reference sequence). Trimming stripped 4 bases from V and 2 bases from J, with 15 bases between. The CDR3 totals 16 residues. CDR3 region: CASSGRQDSPYNEQFF. For the CDR3, the DNA is TGCGCCAGCAGTGGAAGACAGGATTCCCCCTACAATGAGCAGTTCTTC.

The CDR3 DNA is TGTGCCAGCAGCCACCGGCGGACCGGGGAGCTGTTTTTT. Amino acid sequence: CASSHRRTGELFF. The chain joins TRBV11-3 to TRBJ2-2; D remains ambiguous. Looked up from germline, CDR1 is SGHNT and CDR2 is YENEEA. V lost 5 bases, J lost 5 bases, and 9 bases lay in between. The CDR3 covers 13 residues.

The chain uses TRBV19 and TRBJ2-1; unclear D gene. The CDR3 has 16 amino acids. Per germline, CDR1 LNHDA and CDR2 SQIVND (reference sequence). With 2 bases removed from V and 4 bases from J, the gap between germline ends came to 15 bases. CDR3 sequence: CASSILGSRLYNEQFF. As DNA, the CDR3 is TGTGCCAGTAGTATATTAGGCAGCCGACTGTACAATGAGCAGTTCTTC.

Turning to this clone: One end of the junction does not line up with germline, which may come from a read error. The genes are TRBV6-5 and TRBJ1-1; TRBD1 is a possible D gene (5 bases). The CDR3 sequence is 15 residues long. Germline V gene data show CDR1 as MNHEY and CDR2 as SVGAGI. CDR3 bases: TGTGCCAGCAGTCACTCCCAAAGGGGGAACACTGAAGCTTTCTTT. Protein product: CASSHSQRGNTEAFF.

The genes are TRBV18 and TRBJ2-5; D is unclear. This CDR3 spans 13 amino acids. Germline CDR1 reads KGHSH; CDR2 reads LQKENI. The V end lost 3 bases, the J end lost 0 bases, and 5 bases lay between the germline ends. CDR3 DNA sequence: TGTGCCAGCTCACCTCGGTACCAAGAGACCCAGTACTTC. It codes for CASSPRYQETQYF.

The V gene is TRBV6-8, the J gene TRBJ1-1, with 7 positions matching TRBD1. V shed 6 bases and J 2 bases; nucleotides not matched to a gene: 12. The germline CDR1 and CDR2 sequences are MNHGY and SAAAGT. The CDR3 is 16 residues long. The CDR3 nucleotides read TGTGCCAGCAGATACGAACAGGGGAACCTTAACACTGAAGCTTTCTTT. Its protein product is CASRYEQGNLNTEAFF.

The V call is TRBV7-2, the J call TRBJ2-7; 7 bases line up with TRBD1. Germline CDR1 reads SGHTA; CDR2 reads FQGNSA. The CDR3 spans 14 residues. V was clipped by 4 bases and J by 7 bases; unmatched bases: 10. In DNA form, the CDR3 reads TGTGCCAGCAGCTCGACAGGGAGAGATTGGGAGCAGTACTTC. Residues: CASSSTGRDWEQYF.

The chain links TRBV18 to TRBJ2-7; the match to TRBD1 covers 7 bases. J was trimmed by 2 bases and V by 2 bases; bases with no gene match: 6. CDR1 is KGHSH, CDR2 LQKENI, per germline. This CDR3 has 15 residues. CDR3 bases: TGTGCCAGCTCACCAGGGACAGCCTCTACCTACGAGCAGTACTTC. It encodes CASSPGTASTYEQYF.

The chain carries TRBV27 and TRBJ2-7, with a tentative D call TRBD2 (7 bases). The CDR3 extends over 15 amino acids. The ends were cut back, 5 bases at V and 2 bases at J, with 16 bases in the middle. Germline CDR1 is MNHEY and CDR2 is SMNVEV (reference sequence). The CDR3 DNA is TGTGCCAGCAGTCGGTGGGGGGGCTTAGCCTACGAGCAGTACTTC. Its protein product is CASSRWGGLAYEQYF.

This clone was observed once. The chain carries TRBV28 and TRBJ2-3; D unclear. This CDR3 comprises 15 residues. CDR1 and CDR2 from the germline V gene are MDHEN and SYDVKM. The V end was cut by 3 bases, the J end by 6 bases, with 16 bases between. The CDR3 loop reads CASSFPLRGADTQYF. In DNA, the CDR3 is TGTGCCAGCAGTTTTCCCCTTCGCGGTGCCGATACGCAGTATTTT.

The chain uses TRBV4-3 and TRBJ2-1; 12 positions agree with TRBD2. The CDR3 contains 15 residues. Trimming cost V 4 bases and J 6 bases; bases outside gene matches: 4. Germline V gene data show CDR1 as LGHNA and CDR2 as YSLEER. CDR3 residues: CASSRGTSGLNEQFF. Written as DNA, the CDR3 is TGCGCCAGCAGCCGCGGGACTAGCGGGCTCAATGAGCAGTTCTTC.

The CDR3 DNA follows: TGTGCCAGCACTGAAAGGGGGCGCACTGAAAAACTGTTTTTT. This codes for CASTERGRTEKLFF. The genes are TRBV6-6 and TRBJ1-4; TRBD1 matches at 7 bases. CDR1 is MNHNY, CDR2 SVGAGI, per germline (reference sequence). This CDR3 comprises 14 residues. V shed 7 bases, J shed 7 bases, and the junction held 9 bases outside the gene matches.